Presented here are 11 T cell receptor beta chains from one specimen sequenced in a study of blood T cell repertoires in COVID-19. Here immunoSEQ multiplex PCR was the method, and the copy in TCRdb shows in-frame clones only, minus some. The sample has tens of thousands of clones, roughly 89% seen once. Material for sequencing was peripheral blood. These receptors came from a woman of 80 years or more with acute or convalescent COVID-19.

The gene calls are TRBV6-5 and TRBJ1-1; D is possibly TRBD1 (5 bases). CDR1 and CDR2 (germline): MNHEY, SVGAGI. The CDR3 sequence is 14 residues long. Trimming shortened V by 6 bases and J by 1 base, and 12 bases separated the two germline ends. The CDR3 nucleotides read TGTGCCAGCAGCTCAGGGTTATGGAACACTGAAGCTTTCTTT. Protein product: CASSSGLWNTEAFF.

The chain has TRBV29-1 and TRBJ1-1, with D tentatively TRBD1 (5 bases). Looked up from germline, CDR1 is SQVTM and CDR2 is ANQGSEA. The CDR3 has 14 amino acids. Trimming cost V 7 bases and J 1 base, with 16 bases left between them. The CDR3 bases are TGCAGCGCCTCCACAGGTATGGAGAACACTGAAGCTTTCTTT. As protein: CSASTGMENTEAFF.

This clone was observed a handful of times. CDR3 residues: CASRPLWVREGSPMNTEAFF. The CDR3, as DNA: TGTGCCAGCAGACCCCTATGGGTGAGGGAGGGCTCCCCGATGAACACTGAAGCTTTCTTT. The V gene is TRBV28, the J gene TRBJ1-1; D remains ambiguous. Trimming took 6 bases from V and 0 from J, leaving 29 bases between them. The CDR3 loop spans 20 amino acids. CDR1 and CDR2 from the germline V gene are MDHEN and SYDVKM.

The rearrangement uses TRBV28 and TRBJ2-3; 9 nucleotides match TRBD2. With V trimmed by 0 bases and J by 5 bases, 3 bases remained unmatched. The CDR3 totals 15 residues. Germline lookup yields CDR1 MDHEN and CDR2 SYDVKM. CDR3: CASSLWSLAGDTQYF. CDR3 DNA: TGTGCCAGCAGTTTATGGTCACTAGCGGGAGATACGCAGTATTTT.

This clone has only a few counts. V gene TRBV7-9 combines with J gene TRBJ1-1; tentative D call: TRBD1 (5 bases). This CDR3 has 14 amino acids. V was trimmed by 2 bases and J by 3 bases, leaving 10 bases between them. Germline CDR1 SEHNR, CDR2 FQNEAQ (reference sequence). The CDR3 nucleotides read TGTGCCAGCAGCTTATGGGGGGTGGACACTGAAGCTTTCTTT. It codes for CASSLWGVDTEAFF.

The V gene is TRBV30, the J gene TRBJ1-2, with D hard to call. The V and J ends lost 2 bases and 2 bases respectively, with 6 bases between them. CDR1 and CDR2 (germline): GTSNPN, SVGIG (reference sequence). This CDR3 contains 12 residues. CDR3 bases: TGTGCCTGGAGTTTAACAAACTATGGCTACACCTTC. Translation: CAWSLTNYGYTF.

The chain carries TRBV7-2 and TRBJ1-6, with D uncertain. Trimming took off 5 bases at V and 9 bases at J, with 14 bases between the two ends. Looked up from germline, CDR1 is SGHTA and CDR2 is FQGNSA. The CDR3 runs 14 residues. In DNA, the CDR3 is TGTGCCAGCAGCCCCCGCCCGGCGGCTTCACCCCTCCACTTT. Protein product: CASSPRPAASPLHF.

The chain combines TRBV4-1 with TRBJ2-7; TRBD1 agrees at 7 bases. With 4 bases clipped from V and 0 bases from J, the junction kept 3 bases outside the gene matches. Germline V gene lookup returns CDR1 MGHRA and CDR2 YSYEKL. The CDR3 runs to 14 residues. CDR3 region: CASSLTGSSYEQYF. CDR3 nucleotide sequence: TGCGCCAGCAGCCTGACAGGGAGCTCCTACGAGCAGTACTTC.

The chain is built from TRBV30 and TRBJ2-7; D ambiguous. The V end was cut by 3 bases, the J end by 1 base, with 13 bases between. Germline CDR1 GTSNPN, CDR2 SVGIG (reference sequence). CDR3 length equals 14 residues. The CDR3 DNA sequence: TGTGCCTGGAGAAATCCAGGCCCGTCCTACGAGCAGTACTTC. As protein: CAWRNPGPSYEQYF.

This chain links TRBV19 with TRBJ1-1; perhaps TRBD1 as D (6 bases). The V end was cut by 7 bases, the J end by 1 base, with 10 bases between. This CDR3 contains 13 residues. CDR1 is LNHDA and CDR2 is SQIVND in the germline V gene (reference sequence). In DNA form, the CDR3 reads TGTGCCAGTACTTCGACAGGGAACACTGAAGCTTTCTTT. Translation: CASTSTGNTEAFF.

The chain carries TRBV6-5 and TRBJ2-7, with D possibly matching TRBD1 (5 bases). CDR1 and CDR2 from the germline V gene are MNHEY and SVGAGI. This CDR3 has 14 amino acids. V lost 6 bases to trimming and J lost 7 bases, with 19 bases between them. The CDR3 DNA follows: TGTGCCAGCAGGGCCCAGGGTAACGCTAGGGAGCAGTACTTC. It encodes CASRAQGNAREQYF.